The 18 T cell receptor beta chains given below trace back to one sample, sequenced in a study of shared clonotypes between healthy human individuals. Only in-frame clones appear in the TCRdb table, and some are missing; sequencing was by immunoSEQ multiplex PCR. The sample includes roughly 2.1 million clones, more than 85% of them seen just once. The naive CD8 fraction comprised CD45RO-negative cells positively selected for CCR7 and excluded terminally differentiated effector memory CD45RA+ cells. The specimen sequenced was naive CD8+ T cells from PBMCs. The source of these receptors is a man between 18 and 35 years old in good health. Some clones in this sample may be carry-over from other donors' samples.

The chain combines TRBV7-9 with TRBJ2-7, with D tentatively TRBD2 (5 bases). This CDR3 contains 12 residues. Trimming took off 3 bases at V and 4 bases at J, with 7 bases between the two ends. The germline V gene encodes CDR1 SEHNR and CDR2 FQNEAQ (reference sequence). CDR3: CASSFGEYEQYF. CDR3 coding DNA: TGTGCCAGCAGCTTCGGGGAATACGAGCAGTACTTC.

This chain uses TRBV9 with TRBJ1-4; unclear D gene. The CDR3 has 16 residues. Between the trimmed V and J ends, which lost 8 bases and 7 bases, there was a span of 24 bases. The germline V gene encodes CDR1 SGDLS and CDR2 YYNGEE. CDR3 DNA sequence: TGTGCCAGGGGCGGCAGATTCTCGAAGCTGCGTGAAAAACTGTTTTTT. It specifies CARGGRFSKLREKLFF.

The V gene is TRBV28, the J gene TRBJ2-2, with 7 positions matching TRBD1. Germline CDR1 MDHEN, CDR2 SYDVKM. V was clipped by 3 bases and J by 1 base; unmatched bases: 17. The CDR3 contains 20 residues. For the CDR3, the DNA is TGTGCCAGCAGTTTTCCGCGCTTTGACAGGGAAGGACGGAACACCGGGGAGCTGTTTTTT. This sequence encodes CASSFPRFDREGRNTGELFF. Full variable domain (rest looked up from reference TRBV28 and TRBJ2-2): DVKVTQSSRYLVKRTGEKVFLECVQDMDHENMFWYRQDPGLGLRLIYFSYDVKMKEKGDIPEGYSVSREKKERFSLILESASTNQTSMYLCASSFPRFDREGRNTGELFFGEGSRLTVL.

CDR3 residues: CASSYLRIWDTIYF. The CDR3 DNA reads as TGTGCCAGCAGTTACTTAAGGATTTGGGACACCATATATTTT. The V and J genes are TRBV6-6 and TRBJ1-3; no clear D gene. The V end was cut by 1 base, the J end by 8 bases, with 12 bases between. This CDR3 has 14 amino acids. Germline V lookup: CDR1 MNHNY, CDR2 SVGAGI (reference sequence).

The V and J genes are TRBV5-6 and TRBJ2-7; 10 bases align to TRBD1. The V gene's germline CDR1 is SGHDT and CDR2 YYEEEE. The CDR3 is made up of 15 amino acids. V shed 2 bases, J shed 2 bases, and the junction held 4 bases outside the gene matches. The CDR3 DNA sequence: TGTGCCAGCAGCTTAGGGACAGGGGTTGCCTACGAGCAGTACTTC. Translation gives CASSLGTGVAYEQYF.

A note on this clone: This sample includes further DNA sequences coding for the same CDR3. The V and J genes are TRBV5-1 and TRBJ1-1, with no clear D. The CDR3 sequence is 13 residues long. Germline CDR1 is SGHRS and CDR2 is YFSETQ. Trimming took off 4 bases at V and 1 base at J, with 8 bases between the two ends. CDR3 region: CASSPDGNTEAFF. The CDR3 coding sequence is TGCGCCAGCAGCCCCGACGGGAACACTGAAGCTTTCTTT.

The chain is built from TRBV11-1 and TRBJ1-3; no reliable D call. V was shortened by 7 bases and J by 3 bases, with 13 bases between the two germline ends. Looked up from germline, CDR1 is SGHAT and CDR2 is FQDESV (reference sequence). This CDR3 has 14 residues. This chain's CDR3 is CASTIEGGGNTIYF. The DNA for the CDR3 is TGTGCCAGCACCATCGAGGGCGGTGGAAACACCATATATTTT. Looking up the rest from reference TRBV11-1 and TRBJ1-3 gives the full variable domain: EAEVAQSPRYKITEKSQAVAFWCDPISGHATLYWYRQILGQGPELLVQFQDESVVDDSQLPKDRFSAERLKGVDSTLKIQPAELGDSAMYLCASTIEGGGNTIYFGEGSWLTVV.

V gene TRBV5-1 combines with J gene TRBJ2-3; TRBD2 aligns across 7 bases. The J segment lost 2 bases and the V segment lost 0 bases, leaving 6 bases of the junction unmatched. Germline V gives CDR1 SGHRS, CDR2 YFSETQ. The CDR3 has 16 residues. The CDR3 sequence: CASSLGLAAPTDTQYF. In DNA form, the CDR3 reads TGCGCCAGCAGCTTGGGGCTAGCGGCACCCACAGATACGCAGTATTTT.

The chain has TRBV4-1 and TRBJ1-1; the D is unclear. Germline V CDR1 and CDR2: MGHRA, YSYEKL. Trimming shortened V by 3 bases and J by 1 base, and 12 bases separated the two germline ends. This CDR3 spans 15 amino acids. The CDR3 nucleotides read TGCGCCAGCAGCCAGTTCCGGACGGCGAACACTGAAGCTTTCTTT. It specifies CASSQFRTANTEAFF.

To note about this clone: This specimen includes other DNA sequences encoding the same CDR3. The chain carries TRBV9 and TRBJ2-3, with D tentatively TRBD2 (6 bases). Per germline, CDR1 SGDLS and CDR2 YYNGEE. The V and J ends lost 2 bases and 0 bases respectively, with 7 bases between them. The CDR3 contains 14 residues. This CDR3 is CASSVGGSTDTQYF. The CDR3 DNA is TGTGCCAGCAGCGTGGGGGGTAGCACAGATACGCAGTATTTT.

V gene TRBV5-1 combines with J gene TRBJ2-7; 7 positions agree with TRBD1. The trim removed 3 bases at V and 1 base at J, leaving 7 bases unmatched. CDR1 is SGHRS, CDR2 YFSETQ, per germline. The CDR3 extends over 15 amino acids. CDR3 in DNA: TGCGCCAGCAGCTCCGGACAGGCGAAATCCTACGAGCAGTACTTC. Translating gives CASSSGQAKSYEQYF.

The V call is TRBV28, the J call TRBJ1-1; D may be TRBD1 (5 bases). V dropped 5 bases and J dropped 6 bases, with 13 bases sitting between them. The CDR3 loop spans 13 amino acids. The germline gives CDR1 MDHEN, CDR2 SYDVKM. The CDR3 reads CASSRNGGSEAFF. The CDR3 region has the DNA TGTGCCAGCAGTCGTAATGGGGGGTCTGAAGCTTTCTTT.

This chain links TRBV30 with TRBJ2-5; 12 nucleotides match TRBD2. The DNA end lines up better with TRBJ2-7; the J call may be wrong. The CDR3 contains 17 residues. Germline values: CDR1 GTSNPN, CDR2 SVGIG (reference sequence). CDR3 loop: CAWSPTSGRPSSYEQYF. CDR3 bases: TGTGCCTGGAGTCCCACTAGCGGGAGGCCGAGCTCCTACGAGCAGTACTTC.

This clone is a singleton in its sample. This chain uses TRBV7-8 with TRBJ2-7; 9 bases map to TRBD1. CDR3 length equals 16 residues. Unmatched junction bases numbered 6, after V lost 0 bases and J lost 3 bases. Germline V CDR1 and CDR2: SGHVS, FQNEAQ. The CDR3 region has the DNA TGTGCCAGCAGCTTAGCGTCTGGGACAGGGCTCTACGAGCAGTACTTC. Translating it yields CASSLASGTGLYEQYF.

The chain carries TRBV27 and TRBJ2-7, with 10 bases lining up with TRBD2. This CDR3 region has 15 residues. V dropped 2 bases and J dropped 1; count of bases not matched to a gene: 2. CDR1 is MNHEY and CDR2 is SMNVEV in the germline V gene (reference sequence). The DNA for the CDR3 is TGTGCCAGCAGTTTAGGACTAGCGGAGTCCTACGAGCAGTACTTC. This sequence encodes CASSLGLAESYEQYF.

The chain links TRBV4-3 to TRBJ2-1, with a possible D match to TRBD1 (5 bases). CDR1 and CDR2 from the germline V gene are LGHNA and YSLEER. The V end lost 4 bases, the J end lost 8 bases, and 12 bases lay between the germline ends. CDR3 length: 13 residues. The CDR3 DNA sequence: TGCGCCAGCAGCCTAAAAAGGGGCCATGAGCAGTTCTTC. It encodes CASSLKRGHEQFF.

The chain joins TRBV11-2 to TRBJ2-3; no definite D call. CDR1 is SGHAT, CDR2 FQNNGV, per germline. Deletions cut 5 bases from V and 0 bases from J, with 6 bases between. CDR3 length: 13 amino acids. As DNA, the CDR3 is TGTGCCAGCAGCGAGGATAGCACAGATACGCAGTATTTT. Protein product: CASSEDSTDTQYF.

This chain uses TRBV28 with TRBJ2-1; possible D gene TRBD1, 6 bases. The CDR3 has 15 residues. Germline CDR1 and CDR2: MDHEN and SYDVKM. The V gene lost 6 bases and the J gene lost 0 bases, with 12 bases spanning the gap. The CDR3 sequence: CASRPDRTSYNEQFF. In DNA, the CDR3 is TGTGCCAGCAGACCTGACAGGACCTCCTACAATGAGCAGTTCTTC.